These T cell receptor beta chains were read from a single sample in a study of T cells expressing NK-cell markers. TCRdb reanalyzed the 5' RACE reads and collapses them to one entry per CDR3 protein, without DNA. The table lists 500,000 or so distinct CDR3 sequences, with 3% to 4.5% in the top ten. Sequencing was carried out using blood T cells: a sorted CD56 or NKG2C T cell subset, CD4+ or CD8+ T cells, or bulk PBMC T cells (not recorded which). The source is a man aged 18-30 years in good health. The CDR3 runs from the conserved cysteine through the conserved F or W. Fields, in order: J gene, V gene, CDR3 protein.

TRBJ2-1	TRBV5-1	CASSLGLDYYNEQFF
TRBJ2-5	TRBV12-5	CASGFQGGETQYF
TRBJ2-1	TRBV29-1	CSVDVVASGREQFF
TRBJ1-5	TRBV20-1	CSAYTQALISYQPQHF
TRBJ2-1	TRBV11-1	CASSPGTSEPTSYNEQFF
TRBJ2-3	TRBV7-2	CASSLAVAGVDTQYF
TRBJ1-5	TRBV9	CASSPWDSNQPQHF
TRBJ2-1	TRBV5-4	CASSPESSDEQFF
TRBJ2-2	TRBV11-2	CASSAGTGELFF
TRBJ2-4	TRBV10-2	CASSKMDSKNIQYF
TRBJ2-3	TRBV24-1	CATSEPSGRGPVTQYF
TRBJ2-5	TRBV12-3/TRBV12-4	CASSPLTGPNQETQYF
TRBJ2-6	TRBV9	CASSVDMAGGGSGANVLTF
TRBJ2-1	TRBV24-1	CATSEMGQGLSNEQFF
TRBJ2-1	TRBV10-3	CATTTGLYNEQFF
TRBJ2-1	TRBV10-3	CAISARNDNEQFF
TRBJ1-1	TRBV12-3/TRBV12-4	CASSLGAAGAEYSEAFF
TRBJ2-6	TRBV7-2	CASSLRGGPGFGANVLTF
TRBJ2-3	TRBV29-1	CSVLQGSLDTQYF
TRBJ2-4	TRBV3-1	CASSQDGRADF
TRBJ2-7	TRBV7-2	CASSSVLAGDAYEQYF
TRBJ2-7	TRBV29-1	CSVEEGLAGGEQYF
TRBJ2-1	TRBV6-1	CASSPRDRGPYNEQFF
TRBJ2-1	TRBV20-1	CSAHATEELYEQFF
TRBJ1-5	TRBV20-1	CSARDLQTNSNQPQHF
TRBJ2-1	TRBV7-3	CASSLTRDSLYNEQFF
TRBJ2-3	TRBV29-1	CSVTTFLSTDTQYF
TRBJ2-2	TRBV5-1	CASSFGPRGSGELFF
TRBJ1-1	TRBV7-8	CASSLGVGDTEAFF
TRBJ1-1	TRBV5-4	CASRNSTGWNTEAFF
TRBJ2-5	TRBV29-1	CSVLAGARSQETQYF
TRBJ2-7	TRBV7-9	CASSPPVGQAYEQYF
TRBJ2-1	TRBV6-5	CASSYSAGGPRNEQFF
TRBJ2-3	TRBV18	CASSPRSNTDTQYF
TRBJ1-2	TRBV5-6	CASSFEEQLGRGGYTF
TRBJ2-2	TRBV20-1	CSAGGPLAGLNTGELFF
TRBJ2-3	TRBV20-1	CSAEDSGGADTQYF
TRBJ1-2	TRBV20-1	CSARDGQGNYGYTF
TRBJ1-1	TRBV11-3	CASSDEGVAKAFF
TRBJ2-2	TRBV21-1	CASISHLANTGELFF
TRBJ2-1	TRBV6-4	CASSDTGTSMYEQFF
TRBJ2-1	TRBV5-1	CASSPLADYNEQFF
TRBJ2-7	TRBV7-2	CASSLGRVTYEQYF
TRBJ1-1	TRBV6-5	CASTNPKPGTEAFF
TRBJ2-7	TRBV5-4	CASSTGLATSYEQYF
TRBJ1-6	TRBV7-2	CASSTYGTGNNSPLHF
TRBJ2-5	TRBV20-1	CSAQGTSGLQETQYF
TRBJ2-7	TRBV30	CAWGRVLTYEQYF
TRBJ2-1	TRBV4-1	CASSPPTGGNEQFF
TRBJ2-3	TRBV9	CASGQTSGITDTQYF
TRBJ2-5	TRBV20-1	CSARDVISVETQYF